The 21 T cell receptor beta chains below come from one sample, sequenced in a study of prognosis after radiotherapy for stage I lung cancer. The TCR beta CDR3 region was amplified from genomic DNA, with two rounds of multiplex PCR being used for the amplification. Primers specific to each TRBV and TRBJ gene drove first-round PCR. TCRdb fed the multiplex PCR reads into MiXCR, producing one record per CDR3 protein. The data contain more than 30,000 distinct CDR3 sequences, about 29% of them singletons. The material sequenced was PBMCs, taken before or after stereotactic body radiation therapy (not recorded which). The receptor set was obtained from a donor aged 50 or older with non-small cell lung cancer.

This clonotype was seen more than once but under ten times. This chain links TRBV10-3 with TRBJ1-2; 9 bases align to TRBD1. Germline assignment: CDR1 ENHRY and CDR2 SYGVKD. The V gene end was trimmed by 5 bases and the J gene end by 4 bases; junction bases not matched to a gene: 8. This CDR3 is 15 amino acids long. DNA for the CDR3: TGTGCCATCAGTAGGGACAGGGTTCCGGTCTATGGCTACACCTTC. Its protein is CAISRDRVPVYGYTF.

This clonotype was observed many times. This chain uses TRBV7-9 with TRBJ2-1; 11 positions agree with TRBD2. CDR3 length equals 19 residues. Germline V CDR1 and CDR2: SEHNR, FQNEAQ (reference sequence). V gave up 5 bases and J gave up 4 bases; unmatched junction bases: 16. CDR3 protein: CASSPPVLAGVQAYNEQFF. CDR3 in DNA: TGTGCCAGCAGCCCTCCGGTACTAGCGGGAGTTCAGGCGTACAATGAGCAGTTCTTC.

This clonotype was picked up a small number of times. A much more abundant neighbour one base away suggests this may be a read error. This chain connects TRBV6-1 to TRBJ2-2, with TRBD2 matching 7 bases. Germline values: CDR1 MNHNS, CDR2 SASEGT. This CDR3 region has 19 residues. V gave up 8 bases and J gave up 7 bases; unmatched junction bases: 25. CDR3: CASGPLGTVGTIGSGELFF. In nucleotides, the CDR3 is TGTGCCAGCGGTCCCCTAGGGACTGTTGGGACTATCGGGAGCGGGGAGCTGTTTTTT.

The chain couples TRBV7-6 to TRBJ2-4, with no clear D. The germline V gene encodes CDR1 SGHVS and CDR2 FNYEAQ. There are 14 residues in the CDR3. V lost 5 bases, J lost 2 bases, and 10 bases lay in between. CDR3 amino acids: CASSPTFTKNIQYF. For the CDR3, the DNA is TGTGCCAGCAGCCCGACTTTTACCAAAAACATTCAGTACTTC. The full variable domain, in which reference TRBV7-6 and TRBJ2-4 provide the parts outside the CDR3, is GAGVSQSPRYKVTKRGQDVALRCDPISGHVSLYWYRQALGQGPEFLTYFNYEAQQDKSGLPNDRFSAERPEGSISTLTIQRTEQRDSAMYRCASSPTFTKNIQYFGAGTRLSVL.

J is TRBJ1-5 and V is TRBV6-1; D is uncertain. CDR3 length: 14 amino acids. Trimming took off 11 bases at V and 10 bases at J, with 24 bases between the two ends. Germline lookup yields CDR1 MNHNS and CDR2 SASEGT. CDR3 region: CAARGRHGQHPQHF. CDR3 in DNA: TGTGCCGCCCGCGGGAGGCATGGGCAACATCCCCAGCATTTT.

This clonotype has ten or more counts. Germline is not matched at one junction end, which may reflect a read error. The rearrangement uses TRBV11-2 and TRBJ2-1; D assignment may be TRBD1 or TRBD2 (5 bases each). This CDR3 contains 15 residues. Germline CDR1 and CDR2: SGHAT and FQNNGV. The CDR3 region is CASSLGLASHNEQFF. The CDR3 region has the DNA TGTGCCAGCAGTTTGGGGCTAGCCTCCCACAATGAGCAGTTCTTC.

At least ten counts were recorded for this clonotype. V and J are TRBV15 and TRBJ1-1, with a weak D call TRBD1 (6 bases). This CDR3 region has 16 residues. The ends were cut back, 1 base at V and 5 bases at J, with 17 bases in the middle. Germline V lookup: CDR1 LNHNV, CDR2 YYDKDF (reference sequence). The CDR3 coding sequence is TGTGCCACCAGCAGAGGTTGGGGCAGGGGCCCGACTGAAGCTTTCTTT. This sequence encodes CATSRGWGRGPTEAFF.

Notes on this clonotype: Given a far larger clone just one base away, this is likely a sequencing read error. The CDR3, as DNA: TGTGCCAGCAGTCCCCGGTACCTTTACGAGCAGTACTTC. It specifies CASSPRYLYEQYF. The J gene is TRBJ2-7, the V gene TRBV6-5; no clear D gene. The germline gives CDR1 MNHEY, CDR2 SVGAGI. This CDR3 region has 13 residues. Trimming pared 5 bases from V and 4 bases from J, leaving 12 bases between.

This clonotype was found many times. The genes are TRBV7-9 and TRBJ2-3, with 7 bases identical to TRBD1. The J segment lost 2 bases and the V segment lost 3 bases, leaving 2 bases of the junction unmatched. The CDR3 is 14 residues long. From germline, CDR1 is SEHNR and CDR2 FQNEAQ (reference sequence). The CDR3 region is CASSLGQFTDTQYF. CDR3 nucleotide sequence: TGTGCCAGCAGCTTGGGACAGTTCACAGATACGCAGTATTTT.

A remark on this clonotype: Its ends do not fully match the called genes, so a read error is possible. The chain links TRBV5-1 to TRBJ1-2, with D possibly TRBD1 on 6 matching bases. CDR1 is SGHRS and CDR2 is YFSETQ in the germline V gene. The CDR3 has 17 amino acids. CDR3 loop: CASSPRQDPLRNYGYAF. The CDR3 bases are TGCGCCAGCAGCCCTCGACAGGATCCACTCCGAAACTATGGCTACGCCTTC.

There are many counts of this clonotype. The rearrangement links TRBV11-3 to TRBJ2-7; no clear D. Germline CDR1 reads SGHNT; CDR2 reads YENEEA. Between the trimmed V and J ends, which lost 1 base and 0 bases, there was a span of 7 bases. The CDR3 is made up of 14 amino acids. The CDR3 region is CASSLGANSYEQYF. Here the CDR3 DNA reads TGTGCCAGCAGCTTAGGAGCCAACTCCTACGAGCAGTACTTC.

This clonotype was detected many times. V is TRBV7-8 and J is TRBJ1-2; 7 nucleotides match TRBD1. From germline, CDR1 is SGHVS and CDR2 FQNEAQ. The CDR3 has 13 amino acids. Trimming at V came to 5 bases and at J to 4 bases, leaving 4 bases not matched to a gene. In DNA form, the CDR3 reads TGTGCCAGCAGCCGACAGGGAGGCTATGGCTACACCTTC. Residues: CASSRQGGYGYTF. The full variable domain, rest sourced from reference TRBV7-8 and TRBJ1-2, is GAGVSQSPRYKVAKRGQDVALRCDPISGHVSLFWYQQALGQGPEFLTYFQNEAQLDKSGLPSDRFFAERPEGSVSTLKIQRTQQEDSAVYLCASSRQGGYGYTFGSGTRLTVV.

This clonotype has at least ten counts. A much larger clone lies one base from this, so it may be a read error. CDR3 nucleotides: TGTGCCAGCATTTATAGCGACAATGAGCAGTTCTTC. The encoded protein is CASIYSDNEQFF. The chain carries TRBV2 and TRBJ2-1; tentative D call: TRBD2 (5 bases). V lost 7 bases and J lost 5, with 9 bases in between. CDR3 length equals 12 residues. CDR1 SNHLY and CDR2 FYNNEI come from the germline V gene.

Many counts were recorded for this clonotype. This sequence joins TRBV28 and TRBJ2-7, with a tentative D call TRBD1 (6 bases). V lost 4 bases and J 5 bases, leaving 9 bases between the germline ends. The germline gives CDR1 MDHEN, CDR2 SYDVKM. The CDR3 is 12 residues long. The CDR3 coding sequence is TGTGCCAGCAGTTATTGGACAGACGAGCAGTACTTC. Its protein product is CASSYWTDEQYF.

Remarks on this clonotype: This sequence may be a read error, since a much larger clone differs from it by one base. V is TRBV18 and J is TRBJ1-1, with 11 positions matching TRBD1. V was clipped by 1 base and J by 9 bases; unmatched bases: 7. The length of the CDR3 is 15 residues. Germline assignment: CDR1 KGHSH and CDR2 LQKENI. CDR3 DNA sequence: TGTGCCAGCTCACCACGCGGACAGGGGGCAACTCAAGCTTTCTTT. Its protein is CASSPRGQGATQAFF.

In its sample, this clonotype was seen many times. The chain employs TRBV27 and TRBJ1-3; 7 bases fit TRBD1. This CDR3 is built from 13 residues. Germline CDR1 is MNHEY and CDR2 is SMNVEV (reference sequence). V dropped 10 bases and J dropped 6; count of bases not matched to a gene: 9. CDR3 sequence reads: CAKGQECVNTIYF. The CDR3 nucleotides read TGTGCCAAAGGACAGGAATGTGTAAACACCATATATTTT.

This clonotype was counted ten times or more. V is TRBV20-1 and J is TRBJ2-3, with 7 bases aligning to TRBD2. The length of the CDR3 is 14 residues. Trimming cost V 5 bases and J 4 bases; bases outside gene matches: 9. The germline V gene encodes CDR1 DFQATT and CDR2 SNEGSKA (reference sequence). CDR3 sequence reads: CSAPGLGGADTQYF. CDR3 in DNA: TGCAGTGCTCCCGGACTAGGCGGGGCAGATACGCAGTATTTT.

Comment on this clonotype: A far larger clone is just one base off, so this is likely a read error. The rearrangement links TRBV6-2 or TRBV6-3 to TRBJ1-1, with D hard to call. The CDR3 runs to 13 residues. The V gene's germline CDR1 is MNHEY and CDR2 SVGEGT. V lost 7 bases and J 4 bases, leaving 13 bases between the germline ends. The CDR3 sequence is CASMSLLGTEAFF. CDR3 nucleotides: TGTGCCAGCATGTCCCTCTTAGGCACTGAAGCTTTCTTT.

The sample holds many counts of this clonotype. The chain employs TRBV11-3 and TRBJ2-7; the D gene is possibly TRBD2 (6 bases). Trimming removed 5 bases from V and 4 bases from J, with 12 bases in between. The germline V gene encodes CDR1 SGHNT and CDR2 YENEEA. CDR3 length: 13 residues. This chain's CDR3 is CASSKTSDYEQYF. CDR3 DNA sequence: TGTGCCAGCAGCAAGACTAGTGATTACGAGCAGTACTTC.

This clonotype was seen once. The genes are TRBV6-1 and TRBJ2-7, with D uncertain. Deletions cut 7 bases from V and 4 bases from J, with 8 bases between. The CDR3 consists of 11 residues. The germline gives CDR1 MNHNS, CDR2 SASEGT. CDR3 loop: CASMSGYEQYF. The CDR3 DNA reads TGTGCCAGCATGTCTGGTTACGAGCAGTACTTC.

In this sample, this clonotype turned up many times. V gene TRBV7-9 combines with J gene TRBJ2-7; D possibly corresponds to TRBD1 (6 bases). The length of the CDR3 is 14 residues. CDR1 is SEHNR, CDR2 FQNEAQ, per germline (reference sequence). V was trimmed by 5 bases and J by 2 bases, leaving 13 bases between them. This chain's CDR3 is CASSPENRAYEQYF. CDR3 DNA sequence: TGTGCCAGCAGCCCGGAGAACAGGGCCTACGAGCAGTACTTC.